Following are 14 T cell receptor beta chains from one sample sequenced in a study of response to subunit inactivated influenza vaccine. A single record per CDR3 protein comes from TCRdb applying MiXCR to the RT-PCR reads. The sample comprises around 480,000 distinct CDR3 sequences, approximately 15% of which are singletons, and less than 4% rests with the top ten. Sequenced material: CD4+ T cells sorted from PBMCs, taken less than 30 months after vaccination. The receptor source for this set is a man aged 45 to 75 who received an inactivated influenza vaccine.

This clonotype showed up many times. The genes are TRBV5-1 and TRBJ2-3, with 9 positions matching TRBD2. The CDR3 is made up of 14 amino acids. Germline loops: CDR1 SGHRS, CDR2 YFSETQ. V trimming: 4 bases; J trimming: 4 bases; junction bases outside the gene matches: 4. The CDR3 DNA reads TGCGCCAGCAGCCCTGAGCGGGGGGCAGATACGCAGTATTTT. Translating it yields CASSPERGADTQYF.

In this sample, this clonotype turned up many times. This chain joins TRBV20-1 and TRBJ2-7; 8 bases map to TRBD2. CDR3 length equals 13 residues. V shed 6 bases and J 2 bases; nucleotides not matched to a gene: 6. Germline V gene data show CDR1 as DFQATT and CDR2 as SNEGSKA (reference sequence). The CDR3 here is CSAKTGGPYEQYF. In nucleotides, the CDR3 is TGCAGTGCCAAGACGGGAGGGCCCTACGAGCAGTACTTC.

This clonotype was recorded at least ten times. CDR3 sequence: CAWSPRTGPAFF. The DNA of the CDR3 is TGTGCCTGGAGTCCACGGACAGGGCCGGCTTTCTTT. V gene TRBV30 combines with J gene TRBJ1-1; TRBD1 matches at 8 bases. CDR3 size: 12 residues. The V gene's germline CDR1 is GTSNPN and CDR2 SVGIG (reference sequence). V gave up 2 bases and J gave up 11 bases; unmatched junction bases: 7.

For the CDR3, the DNA is TGTGCCAGCACACGAGGGGGCGAGTCCTACGAGCAGTACTTC. Its translation is CASTRGGESYEQYF. This chain uses TRBV6-2 or TRBV6-3 with TRBJ2-7, with TRBD1 matching 7 bases. Unmatched junction bases numbered 7, after V lost 7 bases and J lost 1 base. This CDR3 is built from 14 residues. Germline V gene data show CDR1 as MNHEY and CDR2 as SVGEGT.

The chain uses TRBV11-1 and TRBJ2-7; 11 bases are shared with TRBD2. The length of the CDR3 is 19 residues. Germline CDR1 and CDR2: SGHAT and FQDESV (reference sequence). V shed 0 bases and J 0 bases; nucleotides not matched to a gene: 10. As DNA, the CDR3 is TGTGCCAGCAGCTTAGCGGACCTAGCGGGAGGCCCTAGCTCCTACGAGCAGTACTTC. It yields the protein CASSLADLAGGPSSYEQYF.

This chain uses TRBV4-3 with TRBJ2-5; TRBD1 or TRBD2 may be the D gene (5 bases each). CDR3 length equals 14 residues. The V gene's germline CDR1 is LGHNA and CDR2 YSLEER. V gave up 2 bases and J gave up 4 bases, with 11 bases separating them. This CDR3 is CASSQLYGGETQYF. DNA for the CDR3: TGCGCCAGCAGCCAATTGTATGGGGGAGAGACCCAGTACTTC.

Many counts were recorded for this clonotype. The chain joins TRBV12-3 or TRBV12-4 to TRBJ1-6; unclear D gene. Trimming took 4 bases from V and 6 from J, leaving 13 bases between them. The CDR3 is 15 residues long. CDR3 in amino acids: CASSSWAAANSPLHF. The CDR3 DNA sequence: TGTGCCAGCAGTTCCTGGGCGGCGGCTAATTCACCCCTCCACTTT.

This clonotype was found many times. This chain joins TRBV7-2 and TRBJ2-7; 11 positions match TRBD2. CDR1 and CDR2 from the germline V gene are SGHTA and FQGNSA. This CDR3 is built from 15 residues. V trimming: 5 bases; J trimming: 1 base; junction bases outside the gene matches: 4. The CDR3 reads CASSQLAGASYEQYF. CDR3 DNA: TGTGCCAGCAGCCAACTAGCGGGAGCGTCCTACGAGCAGTACTTC.

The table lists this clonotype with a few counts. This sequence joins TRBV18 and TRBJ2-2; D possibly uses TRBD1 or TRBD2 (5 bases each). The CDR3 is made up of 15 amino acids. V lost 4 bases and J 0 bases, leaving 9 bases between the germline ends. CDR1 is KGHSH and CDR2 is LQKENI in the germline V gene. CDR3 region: CASSRGISNTGELFF. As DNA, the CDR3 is TGTGCCAGCTCACGGGGGATTTCGAACACCGGGGAGCTGTTTTTT.

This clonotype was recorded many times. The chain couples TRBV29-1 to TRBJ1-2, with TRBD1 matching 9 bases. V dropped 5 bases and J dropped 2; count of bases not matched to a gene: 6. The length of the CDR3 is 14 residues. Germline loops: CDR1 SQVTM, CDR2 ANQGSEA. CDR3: CSVWTGAVNYGYTF. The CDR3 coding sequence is TGCAGCGTTTGGACAGGGGCCGTCAACTATGGCTACACCTTC.

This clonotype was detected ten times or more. The CDR3 bases are TGTGCCAGCACTTCAGGGGTGAACTACGAGCAGTACTTC. Translated: CASTSGVNYEQYF. The rearrangement uses TRBV28 and TRBJ2-7; TRBD1 is a possible D gene (6 bases). Germline lookup yields CDR1 MDHEN and CDR2 SYDVKM. CDR3 length equals 13 residues. Trimming removed 7 bases at V and 3 bases at J, with 13 bases between.

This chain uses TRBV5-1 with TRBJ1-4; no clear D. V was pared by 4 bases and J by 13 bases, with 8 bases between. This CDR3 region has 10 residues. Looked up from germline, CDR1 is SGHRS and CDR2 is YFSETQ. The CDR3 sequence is CASSQVLLFF. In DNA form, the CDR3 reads TGCGCCAGCAGCCAGGTTTTACTGTTTTTT. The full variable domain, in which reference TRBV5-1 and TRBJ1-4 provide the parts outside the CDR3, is KAGVTQTPRYLIKTRGQQVTLSCSPISGHRSVSWYQQTPGQGLQFLFEYFSETQRNKGNFPGRFSGRQFSNSRSEMNVSTLELGDSALYLCASSQVLLFFGSGTQLSVL.

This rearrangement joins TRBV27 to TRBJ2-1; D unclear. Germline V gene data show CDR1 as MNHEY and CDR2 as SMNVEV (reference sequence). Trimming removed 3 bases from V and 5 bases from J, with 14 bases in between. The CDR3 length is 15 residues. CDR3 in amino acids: CASSFQSPGHNEQFF. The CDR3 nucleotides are TGTGCCAGCAGTTTTCAGTCTCCGGGTCACAATGAGCAGTTCTTC.

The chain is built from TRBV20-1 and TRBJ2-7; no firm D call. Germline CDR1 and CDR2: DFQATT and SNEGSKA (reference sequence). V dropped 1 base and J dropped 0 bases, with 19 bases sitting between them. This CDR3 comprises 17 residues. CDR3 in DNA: TGCAGTGCTAGAGCCCTATCTGGCAGAGGAACCTCCTACGAGCAGTACTTC. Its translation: CSARALSGRGTSYEQYF.